This is a list of T cell receptor beta chains from one sample in a study of T cell responses to AZD1222 COVID-19 vaccine. Data came from immunoSEQ multiplex PCR; TCRdb stores just in-frame clones and leaves some out. The sample holds around 180,000 clones, 80% to 90% seen once. Sequencing used peripheral blood, obtained on day 0 of AZD1222 vaccination. These TCRs come from an adult in good health. The CDR3 runs from the conserved cysteine through the conserved F or W. D genes are given only for firm matches. Clone sizes are given selectively: once, few, many, or a class where the clone is expanded.

TRBV23-1	TRBJ1-3	-	TRBD1	CASSQSPGGSGNTIYF	TGCGCCAGCAGTCAATCGCCAGGGGGGTCTGGAAACACCATATATTTT
TRBV14	TRBJ1-2	-	-	CASSQGAYGYTF	TGTGCCAGCAGCCAAGGGGCCTATGGCTACACCTTC
TRBV7-9	TRBJ2-5	-	-	CASSPGAYQETQYF	TGTGCCAGCAGCCCCGGGGCATATCAAGAGACCCAGTACTTC
TRBV5-6	TRBJ2-4	once	-	CASSYSTVNIQYF	TGTGCCAGCAGCTATTCGACGGTAAACATTCAGTACTTC
TRBV2	TRBJ1-5	-	TRBD1	CASSVTGMSQPQHF	TGTGCCAGCAGTGTGACAGGGATGAGTCAGCCCCAGCATTTT
TRBV4-3	TRBJ2-5	once	-	CASSQVRGPLEETQYF	TGCGCCAGCAGCCAAGTCCGGGGGCCGTTGGAGGAGACCCAGTACTTC
TRBV19	TRBJ1-1	-	TRBD1	CASSPPGQLNTEAFF	TGTGCCAGTAGCCCCCCGGGACAGTTGAACACTGAAGCTTTCTTT
TRBV5-1	TRBJ1-1	-	-	CASSLYHDQPNEAFF	TGCGCCAGCAGCTTATATCACGACCAGCCTAACGAAGCTTTCTTT
TRBV7-2	TRBJ2-5	-	TRBD1	CASSLGAGTGWGETQYF	TGTGCCAGCAGCTTGGGTGCCGGGACAGGGTGGGGAGAGACCCAGTACTTC
TRBV14	TRBJ2-4	-	-	CASSQRRVNIQYF	TGTGCCAGCAGCCAAAGGCGGGTAAACATTCAGTACTTC
TRBV10-3	TRBJ1-3	once	-	CAISLDYSGNTIYF	TGTGCCATCTCTTTGGATTACTCTGGAAACACCATATATTTT
TRBV28	TRBJ1-2	-	TRBD1	CASTPYRGRELLGYTF	TGTGCCAGCACCCCGTACAGGGGGCGCGAACTTCTGGGCTACACCTTC
TRBV2	TRBJ2-3	-	TRBD2	CASSESRGGTDTQYF	TGTGCCAGCAGTGAATCCCGGGGGGGCACAGATACGCAGTATTTT
TRBV3-1/TRBV3-2	TRBJ1-1	-	-	CASSPGTLNTEAFF	TGTGCCAGCAGCCCCGGGACACTGAACACTGAAGCTTTCTTT
TRBV5-1	TRBJ2-5	-	TRBD1	CASSLGQGGETQYF	TGCGCCAGCAGCTTGGGACAGGGGGGAGAGACCCAGTACTTC
TRBV7-9	TRBJ2-5	-	TRBD2	CASSPTPGDYQETQYF	TGTGCCAGCAGCCCCACCCCTGGGGACTATCAAGAGACCCAGTACTTC
TRBV6-5	TRBJ2-7	-	-	CASMVREKGPYEQYF	TGTGCCAGCATGGTTAGAGAGAAGGGTCCCTACGAGCAGTACTTC
TRBV4-2	TRBJ1-5	-	-	CASSQDRGQPQHF	TGTGCCAGCAGCCAAGATCGCGGTCAGCCCCAGCATTTT
TRBV12-3/TRBV12-4	TRBJ1-5	-	TRBD1	CASRGQGSQPQHF	TGTGCCAGCAGAGGACAGGGGTCGCAGCCCCAGCATTTT
TRBV10-2	TRBJ2-3	-	TRBD2	CASSESKRGGDTQYF	TGCGCCAGCAGTGAGTCGAAGCGGGGGGGAGATACGCAGTATTTT
TRBV7-3	TRBJ2-2	-	TRBD1	CASSLMLGQGTGELFF	TGTGCCAGCAGCTTAATGTTGGGACAGGGGACCGGGGAGCTGTTTTTT
TRBV7-3	TRBJ2-1	once	TRBD1	CASSSGQGAFNEQFF	TGTGCCAGCAGCTCCGGACAGGGGGCGTTCAATGAGCAGTTCTTC
TRBV4-2	TRBJ1-2	-	TRBD1	CASSPHFWTGGGYTF	TGTGCCAGCAGCCCCCATTTTTGGACAGGGGGTGGCTACACCTTC
TRBV6-5	TRBJ1-2	-	TRBD1	CASQLTGGRYGYTF	TGTGCCAGCCAGTTAACAGGGGGCCGGTATGGCTACACCTTC
TRBV9	TRBJ2-7	-	-	CASSVNPGPSYEQYF	TGTGCCAGCAGCGTCAATCCGGGACCTTCCTACGAGCAGTACTTC
TRBV5-1	TRBJ1-1	-	-	CASSSEYNTEAFF	TGCGCCAGCAGTTCAGAATATAACACTGAAGCTTTCTTT
TRBV2	TRBJ1-4	-	TRBD1	CASSVGTGLGELFF	TGTGCCAGCAGTGTGGGGACAGGGTTGGGAGAACTGTTTTTT
TRBV12-3/TRBV12-4	TRBJ1-1	-	TRBD1	CASSPTGAVAFF	TGTGCCAGCAGTCCGACAGGGGCAGTAGCTTTCTTT
TRBV6-2/TRBV6-3	TRBJ1-1	-	-	CASSHGTEAFF	TGTGCCAGCAGTCATGGCACTGAAGCTTTCTTT
TRBV12-3/TRBV12-4	TRBJ1-2	once	-	CASSTDVYGYTF	TGTGCCAGCAGTACGGACGTTTATGGCTACACCTTC
TRBV27	TRBJ1-5	-	-	CASSGTGSGQPQHF	TGTGCCAGCAGTGGTACAGGGTCGGGGCAGCCCCAGCATTTT
TRBV28	TRBJ2-5	-	-	CAIGTPGTETQYF	TGTGCCATTGGGACCCCTGGAACAGAGACCCAGTACTTC
TRBV7-3	TRBJ2-4	-	TRBD2	CASSLMGGFGNIQYF	TGTGCCAGCAGCTTAATGGGAGGGTTCGGAAACATTCAGTACTTC
TRBV28	TRBJ2-7	-	TRBD2	CASSLRTSGLSYEQYF	TGTGCCAGCAGTTTACGGACTAGCGGTCTCTCCTACGAGCAGTACTTC
TRBV19	TRBJ2-3	-	-	CASSIGPASTDTQYF	TGTGCCAGTAGTATAGGTCCAGCTAGCACAGATACGCAGTATTTT
TRBV7-8	TRBJ1-5	once	-	CASSWTREQPQHF	TGTGCCAGCAGCTGGACGCGGGAGCAGCCCCAGCATTTT
TRBV2	TRBJ1-4	-	-	CASSEVGQYNEKLFF	TGTGCCAGCAGTGAAGTAGGGCAGTATAATGAAAAACTGTTTTTT
TRBV7-9	TRBJ1-1	-	TRBD1	CASSLPRQGARTEAFF	TGTGCCAGCAGCTTACCTAGACAGGGGGCGAGGACTGAAGCTTTCTTT
TRBV5-4	TRBJ1-2	-	-	CASSLAGGGSNGYTF	TGTGCCAGCAGCTTGGCCGGGGGGGGCTCTAATGGCTACACCTTC
TRBV7-9	TRBJ2-2	-	TRBD2	CASSPTSGGTGELFF	TGTGCCAGCAGTCCTACTAGCGGGGGCACCGGGGAGCTGTTTTTT
TRBV4-2	TRBJ2-1	-	-	CASSQPPNPEQFF	TGTGCCAGCAGCCAACCACCTAACCCTGAGCAGTTCTTC
TRBV5-5	TRBJ2-7	once	-	CASSTAYEQYF	TGTGCCAGCAGCACCGCCTACGAGCAGTACTTC
TRBV7-3	TRBJ2-1	-	TRBD2	CASSLLAGITYNEQFF	TGTGCCAGCAGCTTGCTAGCGGGGATCACCTACAATGAGCAGTTCTTC
TRBV6-4	TRBJ1-5	-	TRBD1	CASSPGYGDRDRNQPQHF	TGTGCCAGCAGCCCCGGTTATGGGGACAGGGACCGCAATCAGCCCCAGCATTTT
TRBV6-5	TRBJ2-1	-	-	CASSLALGGYEQFF	TGTGCCAGCAGTCTGGCTTTGGGGGGCTATGAGCAGTTCTTC